The subject of this entry is one T cell receptor beta chain. Its antigen is still unknown. The record originates from a study of post-analysis software for immune sequencing data. Notes on the study in general: Significantly lower normalized Chao1 diversity was found in patients with multiple sclerosis relative to controls. By F measure, samples from a shared preparation batch strongly co-clustered. TRBV5-6, TRBV5-1 and TRBV20-1 belonged to a set of about 5 TRBV segments that were more frequent in patients than controls.

TCR beta libraries were prepared from cDNA with unique molecular identifiers. T cells numbering about 0.9 to 11 million gave rise to 450,000 to 550,000 cDNA molecules. Each CDR3 protein is one row after TCRdb ran MiXCR on the PCR reads. The sample consists of around 770,000 distinct CDR3 sequences, 35% to 55% of them appearing once. The CDR3 length is 15 residues. The germline V gene encodes CDR1 MNHEY and CDR2 SVGAGI. V dropped 5 bases and J dropped 0 bases, with 11 bases sitting between them. The clonotype comes from a girl between 5 and 17 years old with multiple sclerosis. The chain has TRBV6-5 and TRBJ2-1; weak D call: TRBD1 (6 bases). Sample: blood. The CDR3 nucleotides read TGTGCCAGCAGTCCTACAGGGAACTCCTACAATGAGCAGTTCTTC. This sequence encodes CASSPTGNSYNEQFF.